This T cell receptor (beta chain) was sequenced during a study of breast tumors, draining lymph nodes, adjacent tissues. TCRdb independently ran MiXCR on the multiplex PCR reads; one entry per CDR3 protein. The data contain approximately 230,000 distinct CDR3 sequences, less than 40% of them singletons. Axillary draining lymph nodes of breast cancer patients supplied the node samples. CDR1 is SNHLY and CDR2 is FYNNEI in the germline V gene. The CDR3 sequence runs 17 residues, both termini included. Remarks on this clonotype: Its antigen is unknown. No DNA is shown, since the ends of the CDR3 on it are uncertain; the CDR3 is the one TCRdb lists.

Study results and limitations: Compared with lymph nodes, tumors were less diverse; compared with nontumor tissue, more.

This TCR was sampled from a female donor with breast cancer. Some clones in this sample may be carry-over from other donors' samples. This chain joins TRBV2 and TRBJ1-2; the table's D call TRBD1 went unverified against the DNA. Sequencing was performed on axillary lymph node tissue. The CDR3 loop is CACSARDPTALGGGYTF.